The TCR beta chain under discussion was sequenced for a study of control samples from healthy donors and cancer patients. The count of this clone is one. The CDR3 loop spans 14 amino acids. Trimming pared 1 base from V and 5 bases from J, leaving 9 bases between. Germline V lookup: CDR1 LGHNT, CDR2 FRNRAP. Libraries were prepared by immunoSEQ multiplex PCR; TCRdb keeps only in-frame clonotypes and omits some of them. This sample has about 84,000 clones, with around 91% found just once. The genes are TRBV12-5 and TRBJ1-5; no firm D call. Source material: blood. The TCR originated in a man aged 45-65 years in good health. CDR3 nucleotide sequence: TGTGCTAGTGGTTTGGACGGGGTACATCAGCCCCAGCATTTT. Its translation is CASGLDGVHQPQHF.